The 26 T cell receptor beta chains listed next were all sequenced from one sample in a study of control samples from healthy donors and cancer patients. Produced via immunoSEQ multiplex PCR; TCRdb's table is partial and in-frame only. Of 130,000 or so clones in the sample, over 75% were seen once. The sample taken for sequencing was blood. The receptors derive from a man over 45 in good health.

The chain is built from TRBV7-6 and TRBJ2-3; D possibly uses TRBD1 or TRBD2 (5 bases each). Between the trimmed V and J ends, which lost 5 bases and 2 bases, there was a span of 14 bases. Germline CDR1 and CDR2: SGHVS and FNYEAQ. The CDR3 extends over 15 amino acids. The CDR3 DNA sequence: TGTGCCAGCAGCCGGGACCATTATACCACAGATACGCAGTATTTT. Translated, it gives CASSRDHYTTDTQYF.

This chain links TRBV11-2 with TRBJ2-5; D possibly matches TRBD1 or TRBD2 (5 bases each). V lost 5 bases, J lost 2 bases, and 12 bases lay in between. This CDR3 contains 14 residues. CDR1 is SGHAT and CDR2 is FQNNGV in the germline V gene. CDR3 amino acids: CASSPGLQQETQYF. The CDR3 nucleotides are TGTGCCAGCAGCCCGGGGCTGCAACAAGAGACCCAGTACTTC.

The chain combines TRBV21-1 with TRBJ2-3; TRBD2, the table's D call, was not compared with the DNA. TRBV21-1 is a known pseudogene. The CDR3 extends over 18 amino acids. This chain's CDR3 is CASTHEAGGRFSTDTQYF. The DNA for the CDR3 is TGTGCCAGCACCCATGAGGCGGGGGGGCGATTTAGTACAGATACGCAGTATTTT.

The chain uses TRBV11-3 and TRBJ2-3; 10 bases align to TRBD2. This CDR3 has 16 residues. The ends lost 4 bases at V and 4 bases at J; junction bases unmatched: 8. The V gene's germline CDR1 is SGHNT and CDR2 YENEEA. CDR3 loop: CASSSGSGGGADTQYF. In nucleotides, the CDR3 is TGTGCCAGCAGCTCCGGCAGCGGGGGGGGCGCAGATACGCAGTATTTT. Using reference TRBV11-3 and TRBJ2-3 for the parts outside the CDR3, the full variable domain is EAGVVQSPRYKIIEKKQPVAFWCNPISGHNTLYWYLQNLGQGPELLIRYENEEAVDDSQLPKDRFSAERLKGVDSTLKIQPAELGDSAVYLCASSSGSGGGADTQYFGPGTRLTVL.

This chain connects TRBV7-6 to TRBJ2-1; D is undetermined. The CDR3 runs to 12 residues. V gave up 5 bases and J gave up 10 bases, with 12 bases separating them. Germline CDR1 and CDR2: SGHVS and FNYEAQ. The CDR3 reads CASSDDSGEQFF. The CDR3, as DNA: TGTGCCAGCAGCGACGATAGTGGCGAGCAGTTCTTC. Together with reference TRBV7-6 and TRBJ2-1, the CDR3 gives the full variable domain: GAGVSQSPRYKVTKRGQDVALRCDPISGHVSLYWYRQALGQGPEFLTYFNYEAQQDKSGLPNDRFSAERPEGSISTLTIQRTEQRDSAMYRCASSDDSGEQFFGPGTRLTVL.

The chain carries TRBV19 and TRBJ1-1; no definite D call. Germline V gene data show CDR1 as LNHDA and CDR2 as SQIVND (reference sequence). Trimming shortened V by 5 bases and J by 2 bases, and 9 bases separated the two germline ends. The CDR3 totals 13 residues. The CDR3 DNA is TGTGCCAGTAGTCGATTATACAACACTGAAGCTTTCTTT. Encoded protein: CASSRLYNTEAFF. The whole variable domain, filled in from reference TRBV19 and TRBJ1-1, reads DGGITQSPKYLFRKEGQNVTLSCEQNLNHDAMYWYRQDPGQGLRLIYYSQIVNDFQKGDIAEGYSVSREKKESFPLTVTSAQKNPTAFYLCASSRLYNTEAFFGQGTRLTVV.

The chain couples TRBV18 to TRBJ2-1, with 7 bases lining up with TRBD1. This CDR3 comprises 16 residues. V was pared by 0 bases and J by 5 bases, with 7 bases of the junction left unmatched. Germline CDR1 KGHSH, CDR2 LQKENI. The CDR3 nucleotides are TGTGCCAGCTCACCACCGTCCAGGGGGTATAACAATGAGCAGTTCTTC. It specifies CASSPPSRGYNNEQFF.

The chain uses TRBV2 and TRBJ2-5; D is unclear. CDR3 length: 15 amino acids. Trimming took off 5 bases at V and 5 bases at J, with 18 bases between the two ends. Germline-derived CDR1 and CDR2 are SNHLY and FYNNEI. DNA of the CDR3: TGTGCCAGCAGTCCCGACGACATGGGGAACGAGACCCAGTACTTC. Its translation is CASSPDDMGNETQYF. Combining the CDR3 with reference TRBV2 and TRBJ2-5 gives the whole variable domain EPEVTQTPSHQVTQMGQEVILRCVPISNHLYFYWYRQILGQKVEFLVSFYNNEISEKSEIFDDQFSVERPDGSNFTLKIRSTKLEDSAMYFCASSPDDMGNETQYFGPGTRLLVL.

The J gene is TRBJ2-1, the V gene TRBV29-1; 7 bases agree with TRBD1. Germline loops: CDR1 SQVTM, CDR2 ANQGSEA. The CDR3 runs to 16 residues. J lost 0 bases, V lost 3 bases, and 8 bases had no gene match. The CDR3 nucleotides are TGCAGCGTTGACGCACCGGACAGGAGCTCCTACAATGAGCAGTTCTTC. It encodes CSVDAPDRSSYNEQFF.

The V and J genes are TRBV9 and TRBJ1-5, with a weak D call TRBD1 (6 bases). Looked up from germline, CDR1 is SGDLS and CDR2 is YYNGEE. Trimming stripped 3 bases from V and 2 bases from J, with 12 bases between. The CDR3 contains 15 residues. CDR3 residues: CASSEGGSGNQPQHF. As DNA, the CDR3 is TGTGCCAGCAGCGAGGGGGGTTCGGGCAATCAGCCCCAGCATTTT. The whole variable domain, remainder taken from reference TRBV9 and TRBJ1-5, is DSGVTQTPKHLITATGQRVTLRCSPRSGDLSVYWYQQSLDQGLQFLIQYYNGEERAKGNILERFSAQQFPDLHSELNLSSLELGDSALYFCASSEGGSGNQPQHFGDGTRLSIL.

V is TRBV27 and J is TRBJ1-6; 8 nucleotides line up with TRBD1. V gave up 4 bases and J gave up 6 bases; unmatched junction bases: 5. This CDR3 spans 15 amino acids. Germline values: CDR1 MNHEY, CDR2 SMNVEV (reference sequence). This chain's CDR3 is CASSYRTGSNSPLHF. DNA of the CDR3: TGTGCCAGCAGTTATCGGACAGGGTCTAATTCACCCCTCCACTTT.

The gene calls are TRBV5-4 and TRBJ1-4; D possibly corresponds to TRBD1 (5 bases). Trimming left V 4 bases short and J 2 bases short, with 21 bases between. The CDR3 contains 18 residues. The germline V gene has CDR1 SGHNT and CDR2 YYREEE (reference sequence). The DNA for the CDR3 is TGTGCCAGCAGCCGAGTTGGACCTAGGGGCCTGACTAATGAAAAACTGTTTTTT. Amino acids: CASSRVGPRGLTNEKLFF. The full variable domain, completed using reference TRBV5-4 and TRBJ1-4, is ETGVTQSPTHLIKTRGQQVTLRCSSQSGHNTVSWYQQALGQGPQFIFQYYREEENGRGNFPPRFSGLQFPNYSSELNVNALELDDSALYLCASSRVGPRGLTNEKLFFGSGTQLSVL.

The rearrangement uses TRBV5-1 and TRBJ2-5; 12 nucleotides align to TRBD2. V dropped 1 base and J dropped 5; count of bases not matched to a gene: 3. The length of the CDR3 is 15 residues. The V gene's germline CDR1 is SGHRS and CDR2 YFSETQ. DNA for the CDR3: TGCGCCAGCAGCTTGACTAGCGGGGGGTCGGAGACCCAGTACTTC. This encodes CASSLTSGGSETQYF.

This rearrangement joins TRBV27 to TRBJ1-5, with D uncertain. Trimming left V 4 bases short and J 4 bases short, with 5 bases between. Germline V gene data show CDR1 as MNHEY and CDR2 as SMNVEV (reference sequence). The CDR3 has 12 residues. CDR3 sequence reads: CASSSYNQPQHF. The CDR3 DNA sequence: TGTGCCAGCAGTTCCTATAATCAGCCCCAGCATTTT.

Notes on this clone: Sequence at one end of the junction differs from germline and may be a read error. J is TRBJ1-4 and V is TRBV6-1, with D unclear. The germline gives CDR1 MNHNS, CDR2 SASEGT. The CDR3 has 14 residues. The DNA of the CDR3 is TGTGCCAGCAGGGAAGTATCCCGGGGTGAAAAACTGTTTTTT. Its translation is CASREVSRGEKLFF.

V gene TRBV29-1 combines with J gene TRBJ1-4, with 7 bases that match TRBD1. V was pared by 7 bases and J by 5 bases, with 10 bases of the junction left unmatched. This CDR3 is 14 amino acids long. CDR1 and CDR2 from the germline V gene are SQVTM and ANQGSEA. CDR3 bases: TGCAGCGCCGGGGAGGGGACAGCGAATGAAAAACTGTTTTTT. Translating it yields CSAGEGTANEKLFF.

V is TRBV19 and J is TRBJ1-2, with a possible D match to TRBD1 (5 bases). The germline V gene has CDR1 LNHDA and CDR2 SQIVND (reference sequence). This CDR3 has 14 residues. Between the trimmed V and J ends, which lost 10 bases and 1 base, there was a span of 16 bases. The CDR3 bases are TGTGCCACCACGCTGGGGGTAGTTAACTATGGCTACACCTTC. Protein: CATTLGVVNYGYTF. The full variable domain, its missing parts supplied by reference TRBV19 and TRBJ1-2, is DGGITQSPKYLFRKEGQNVTLSCEQNLNHDAMYWYRQDPGQGLRLIYYSQIVNDFQKGDIAEGYSVSREKKESFPLTVTSAQKNPTAFYLCATTLGVVNYGYTFGSGTRLTVV.

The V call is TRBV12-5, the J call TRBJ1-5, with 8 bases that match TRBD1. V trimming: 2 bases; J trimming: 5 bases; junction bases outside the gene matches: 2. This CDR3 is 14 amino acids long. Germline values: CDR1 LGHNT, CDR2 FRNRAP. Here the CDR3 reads CASGLSTGDQPQHF. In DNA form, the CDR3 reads TGTGCTAGTGGTTTGTCGACAGGGGATCAGCCCCAGCATTTT.

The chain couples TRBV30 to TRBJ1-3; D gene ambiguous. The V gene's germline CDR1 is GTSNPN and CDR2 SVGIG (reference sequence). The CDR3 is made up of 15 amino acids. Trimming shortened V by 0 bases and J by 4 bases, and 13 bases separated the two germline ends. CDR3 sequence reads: CAWSVRPSPGNTIYF. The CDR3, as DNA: TGTGCCTGGAGTGTTCGCCCTAGTCCGGGAAACACCATATATTTT.

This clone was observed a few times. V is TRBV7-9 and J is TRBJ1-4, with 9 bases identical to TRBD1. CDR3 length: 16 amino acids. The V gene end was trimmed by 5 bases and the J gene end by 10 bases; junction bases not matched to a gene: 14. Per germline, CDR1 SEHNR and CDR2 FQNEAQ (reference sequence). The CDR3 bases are TGTGCCAGCAGCACCCTACTCCCGGGACAGGGTGTAAAACTGTTTTTT. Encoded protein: CASSTLLPGQGVKLFF.

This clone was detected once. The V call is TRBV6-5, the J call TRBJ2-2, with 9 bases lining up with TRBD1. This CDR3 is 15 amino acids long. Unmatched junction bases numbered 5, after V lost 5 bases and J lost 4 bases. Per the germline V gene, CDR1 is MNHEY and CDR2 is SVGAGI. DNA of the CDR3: TGTGCCAGCAGTCCCGGGACAGGGATCACCGGGGAGCTGTTTTTT. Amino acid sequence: CASSPGTGITGELFF.

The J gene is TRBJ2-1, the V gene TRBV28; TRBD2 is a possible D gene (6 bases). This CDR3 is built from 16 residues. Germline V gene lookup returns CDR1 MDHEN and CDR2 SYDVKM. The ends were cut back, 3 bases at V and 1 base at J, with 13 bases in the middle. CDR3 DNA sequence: TGTGCCAGCAGTTTGGCGGGGACGGGATCCTACAATGAGCAGTTCTTC. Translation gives CASSLAGTGSYNEQFF.

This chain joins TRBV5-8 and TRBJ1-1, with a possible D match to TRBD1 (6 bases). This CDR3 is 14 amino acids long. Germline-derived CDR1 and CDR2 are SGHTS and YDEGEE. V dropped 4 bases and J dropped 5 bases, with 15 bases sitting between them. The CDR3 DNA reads TGTGCCAGCAGCCAGGGGTCCGGGCGGACTGAAGCTTTCTTT. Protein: CASSQGSGRTEAFF.

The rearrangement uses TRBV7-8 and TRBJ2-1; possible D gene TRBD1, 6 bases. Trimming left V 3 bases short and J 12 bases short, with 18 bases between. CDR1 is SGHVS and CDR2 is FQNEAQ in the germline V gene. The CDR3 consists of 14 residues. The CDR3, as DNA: TGTGCCAGCAGCTTGTCCGGGGCCGGGACACTGCAGTTCTTC. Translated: CASSLSGAGTLQFF.

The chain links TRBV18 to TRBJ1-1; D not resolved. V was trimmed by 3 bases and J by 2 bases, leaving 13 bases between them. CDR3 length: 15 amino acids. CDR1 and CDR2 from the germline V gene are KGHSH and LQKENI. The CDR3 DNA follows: TGTGCCAGCTCACCTAGGACCGCTATAAACACTGAAGCTTTCTTT. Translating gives CASSPRTAINTEAFF.

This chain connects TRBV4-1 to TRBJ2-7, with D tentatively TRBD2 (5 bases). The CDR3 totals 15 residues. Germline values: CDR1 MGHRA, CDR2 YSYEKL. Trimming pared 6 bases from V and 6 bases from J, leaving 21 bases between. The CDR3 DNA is TGCGCCAGCAGACTTCTCCAAAAGGCTAGCAGCGAGCAGTACTTC. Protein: CASRLLQKASSEQYF.